The 26 T cell receptor beta chains presented below share a single source sample, sequenced in a study of technical replicates of blood from a handful of donors. TCRdb keeps only in-frame clones here, not all; method: immunoSEQ multiplex PCR. The sample has tens of thousands of clones; 94% are singletons. The sequenced sample was T cells isolated from PBMCs. The receptors originated from a human donor in good health.

V usage is TRBV6-5 and J usage is TRBJ2-1, with D tentatively TRBD2 (7 bases). This CDR3 region has 14 residues. Germline V gene lookup returns CDR1 MNHEY and CDR2 SVGAGI. The V end was cut by 5 bases, the J end by 4 bases, with 12 bases between. The CDR3 bases are TGTGCCAGCAGTCGGGGGGCTGGATACAATGAGCAGTTCTTC. This translates into CASSRGAGYNEQFF.

V usage is TRBV6-4 and J usage is TRBJ2-1; D is unclear. The germline V and J ends were trimmed by 4 bases and 0 bases, with 16 bases remaining between them. CDR3 length: 17 residues. The V gene's germline CDR1 is MRHNA and CDR2 SNTAGT. CDR3 in DNA: TGTGCCAGCAGTGTCCTCCCTCTGGCCAGCTCCTACAATGAGCAGTTCTTC. Translated, it gives CASSVLPLASSYNEQFF.

The genes are TRBV11-2 and TRBJ2-5, with TRBD2 matching 7 bases. This CDR3 is built from 18 residues. Germline V gene data show CDR1 as SGHAT and CDR2 as FQNNGV. Unmatched junction bases numbered 12, after V lost 2 bases and J lost 0 bases. The CDR3 region has the DNA TGTGCCAGCAGCTTACACTTCCCTAGCGGACTCTACCAAGAGACCCAGTACTTC. It specifies CASSLHFPSGLYQETQYF.

The chain recombines TRBV5-4 with TRBJ1-2; D is undetermined. Germline V gene lookup returns CDR1 SGHNT and CDR2 YYREEE (reference sequence). This CDR3 comprises 15 residues. The V gene lost 0 bases and the J gene lost 3 bases, with 12 bases spanning the gap. CDR3 DNA: TGTGCCAGCAGCTTGGCCCTTTACGAGGACTATGGCTACACCTTC. This translates into CASSLALYEDYGYTF.

The chain carries TRBV5-1 and TRBJ2-7; 12 bases match TRBD2. CDR1 and CDR2 from the germline V gene are SGHRS and YFSETQ. This CDR3 is built from 17 residues. V shed 3 bases, J shed 1 base, and the junction held 8 bases outside the gene matches. The CDR3 spells CASSSTSGGTLSYEQYF. CDR3 coding DNA: TGCGCCAGCAGCTCTACTAGCGGGGGGACTTTATCCTACGAGCAGTACTTC.

The chain combines TRBV2 with TRBJ1-5, with D perhaps matching TRBD1 (6 bases). Trimming stripped 10 bases from V and 2 bases from J, with 15 bases between. The CDR3 contains 14 residues. Germline V gives CDR1 SNHLY, CDR2 FYNNEI. CDR3 residues: CATRQVSGNQPQHF. In nucleotides, the CDR3 is TGTGCCACCCGACAGGTCTCGGGCAATCAGCCCCAGCATTTT.

The chain is built from TRBV28 and TRBJ1-2; the D gene is possibly TRBD1 (5 bases). Germline lookup yields CDR1 MDHEN and CDR2 SYDVKM. This CDR3 has 13 amino acids. Trimming left V 5 bases short and J 4 bases short, with 11 bases between. The CDR3 loop is CASSQTVLYGYTF. Here the CDR3 DNA reads TGTGCCAGCAGTCAGACAGTCCTCTATGGCTACACCTTC.

V usage is TRBV28 and J usage is TRBJ2-7, with 7 bases fitting TRBD1. Germline trimming cut 7 bases from V and 6 bases from J; bases unmatched to any gene: 6. CDR1 MDHEN and CDR2 SYDVKM come from the germline V gene. The CDR3 covers 12 residues. CDR3 bases: TGTGCCAGCACCTCAGACAGGGCCGAGCAGTACTTC. Its translation is CASTSDRAEQYF. Full variable domain (outside the CDR3, taken from reference TRBV28 and TRBJ2-7): DVKVTQSSRYLVKRTGEKVFLECVQDMDHENMFWYRQDPGLGLRLIYFSYDVKMKEKGDIPEGYSVSREKKERFSLILESASTNQTSMYLCASTSDRAEQYFGPGTRLTVT.

Here the CDR3 reads CASSLDGTGEPYNEQFF. The CDR3 DNA sequence: TGTGCCAGCAGCTTAGATGGAACAGGGGAACCCTACAATGAGCAGTTCTTC. The J gene is TRBJ2-1, the V gene TRBV7-2, with 7 nucleotides matching TRBD1. The ends lost 1 base at V and 2 bases at J; junction bases unmatched: 8. The V gene's germline CDR1 is SGHTA and CDR2 FQGNSA. The CDR3 has 17 amino acids.

The genes are TRBV18 and TRBJ2-2, with TRBD1 matching 7 bases. The CDR3 has 17 amino acids. J gave up 2 bases and V 3 bases, and 9 bases lay outside the gene matches. Germline CDR1 and CDR2: KGHSH and LQKENI. DNA for the CDR3: TGTGCCAGCTCACCCCCCAAGACAGGGACAAACACCGGGGAGCTGTTTTTT. Amino acids: CASSPPKTGTNTGELFF.

The V gene is TRBV6-6, the J gene TRBJ2-5, with D maybe TRBD1 (6 bases). Trimming shortened V by 5 bases and J by 2 bases, and 15 bases separated the two germline ends. This CDR3 has 15 amino acids. The germline gives CDR1 MNHNY, CDR2 SVGAGI (reference sequence). In DNA, the CDR3 is TGTGCCAGCAGTACGGACAGAACACTGCAAGAGACCCAGTACTTC. Its translation is CASSTDRTLQETQYF.

This clone has only one observation. The V call is TRBV19, the J call TRBJ1-4; tentatively, D is TRBD1 (6 bases). Germline lookup yields CDR1 LNHDA and CDR2 SQIVND (reference sequence). The CDR3 is made up of 17 amino acids. The V and J ends lost 8 bases and 8 bases respectively, with 27 bases between them. CDR3 sequence reads: CASVPGTIPHNPEKLFF. The CDR3 DNA reads TGTGCCAGTGTCCCCGGGACAATACCCCACAACCCGGAAAAACTGTTTTTT.

The rearrangement links TRBV11-2 to TRBJ1-1; TRBD1 matches 8 bases. With V trimmed by 5 bases and J by 7 bases, 12 bases remained unmatched. The CDR3 is made up of 15 amino acids. The germline CDR1 and CDR2 sequences are SGHAT and FQNNGV. For the CDR3, the DNA is TGTGCCAGCAGCATAAGGACAGGGACCCGAAGTGAAGCTTTCTTT. This codes for CASSIRTGTRSEAFF.

The CDR3 coding sequence is TGTGCCAGCTCCCAAGGGGAGGGGCAGTACTTC. It is translated as CASSQGEGQYF. The J gene is TRBJ2-7, the V gene TRBV19, with 7 bases fitting TRBD2. In germline, CDR1 is LNHDA, CDR2 SQIVND (reference sequence). The CDR3 has 11 amino acids. V lost 9 bases and J lost 9; bases outside the gene matches: 8.

The chain uses TRBV5-6 and TRBJ1-2; 8 bases line up with TRBD1. The CDR3 runs to 17 residues. Per the germline V gene, CDR1 is SGHDT and CDR2 is YYEEEE. V was clipped by 4 bases and J by 7 bases; unmatched bases: 18. The CDR3 nucleotides read TGTGCCAGCAGCCAGTACCCGCCGGGACAGGCCACCCTTGGCTACACCTTC. Its protein product is CASSQYPPGQATLGYTF.

J is TRBJ2-1 and V is TRBV5-4, with 7 bases aligning to TRBD1. CDR3 length: 16 amino acids. Germline CDR1 SGHNT, CDR2 YYREEE (reference sequence). V trimming: 7 bases; J trimming: 3 bases; junction bases outside the gene matches: 13. CDR3 protein: CASEPAGAGGYNEQFF. CDR3 coding DNA: TGTGCCAGCGAACCCGCCGGGGCAGGGGGCTACAATGAGCAGTTCTTC.

The rearrangement uses TRBV6-5 and TRBJ1-6, with D possibly TRBD1 on 5 matching bases. The V end was cut by 6 bases, the J end by 8 bases, with 14 bases between. The CDR3 runs 14 residues. From germline, CDR1 is MNHEY and CDR2 SVGAGI. This chain's CDR3 is CASRTGGRDSPLHF. In nucleotides, the CDR3 is TGTGCCAGCAGGACCGGGGGGAGGGATTCACCCCTCCACTTT.

V usage is TRBV6-1 and J usage is TRBJ1-1; unclear D gene. V was cut by 5 bases and J by 2 bases, with 6 bases left in between. CDR1 is MNHNS and CDR2 is SASEGT in the germline V gene. This CDR3 is built from 12 residues. The CDR3: CASSILNTEAFF. CDR3 sequence (DNA): TGTGCCAGCAGTATCCTCAACACTGAAGCTTTCTTT.

This clone was detected once. This chain uses TRBV19 with TRBJ2-3; D is unresolved. The CDR3 loop spans 13 amino acids. Trimming cost V 6 bases and J 4 bases, with 11 bases left between them. CDR1 and CDR2 (germline): LNHDA, SQIVND (reference sequence). The DNA of the CDR3 is TGTGCCAGTAGCGCATCAGGCGCAGATACGCAGTATTTT. Translation gives CASSASGADTQYF.

The chain uses TRBV11-1 and TRBJ1-1; tentative D call: TRBD1 (6 bases). The CDR3 loop spans 13 amino acids. V dropped 5 bases and J dropped 10 bases, with 17 bases sitting between them. Germline loops: CDR1 SGHAT, CDR2 FQDESV (reference sequence). The CDR3 DNA reads TGTGCCAGCAGCGAGGGGGTCGAGGGTAGAGCTTTCTTT. Encoded protein: CASSEGVEGRAFF.

Notes on this clone: One end of the junction fails to match germline, which may point to a read error. The chain links TRBV29-1 to TRBJ2-1; 10 bases align to TRBD1. This CDR3 has 14 amino acids. Germline V CDR1 and CDR2: SQVTM, ANQGSEA. CDR3 sequence: CSAHPGTGVSQGLF. In DNA, the CDR3 is TGCAGCGCCCATCCCGGGACAGGGGTCTCGCAGGGGCTCTTC.

A single count supports this clone. The gene calls are TRBV27 and TRBJ2-2; possibly TRBD1 for D (6 bases). The CDR3 totals 17 residues. The V end lost 0 bases, the J end lost 7 bases, and 18 bases lay between the germline ends. CDR1 is MNHEY, CDR2 SMNVEV, per germline (reference sequence). CDR3 loop: CASSLSRIGQQGGELFF. The CDR3 nucleotides read TGTGCCAGCAGTTTATCGAGGATTGGACAACAGGGCGGGGAGCTGTTTTTT.

There are a few counts of this clone. This rearrangement joins TRBV4-1 to TRBJ2-7; the D is unclear. Germline V gene lookup returns CDR1 MGHRA and CDR2 YSYEKL. Trimming stripped 0 bases from V and 2 bases from J, with 11 bases between. This CDR3 is built from 15 residues. The CDR3 here is CASSQDSSRAYEQYF. In nucleotides, the CDR3 is TGCGCCAGCAGCCAAGATTCCAGCCGGGCCTACGAGCAGTACTTC.

The chain has TRBV19 and TRBJ2-2, with 11 bases matching TRBD1. V lost 7 bases to trimming and J lost 5 bases; unmatched junction nucleotides: 3. The germline CDR1 and CDR2 sequences are LNHDA and SQIVND (reference sequence). The CDR3 is 14 residues long. The CDR3 DNA reads as TGTGCCAGTAACGGACAGGGGGCGACCGGGGAGCTGTTTTTT. It is translated as CASNGQGATGELFF.

This sequence joins TRBV27 and TRBJ2-5; 10 nucleotides line up with TRBD2. J was trimmed by 13 bases and V by 0 bases; bases with no gene match: 8. Germline CDR1 reads MNHEY; CDR2 reads SMNVEV (reference sequence). The CDR3 totals 14 residues. The CDR3 sequence is CASSLSPSSGGLYF. The CDR3 DNA is TGTGCCAGCAGTTTATCGCCCTCTAGCGGGGGACTGTACTTC.

This clone occurred once. The V gene is TRBV7-9, the J gene TRBJ1-2; D unclear. The CDR3 sequence is 12 residues long. Germline V lookup: CDR1 SEHNR, CDR2 FQNEAQ (reference sequence). Between the trimmed V and J ends, which lost 5 bases and 4 bases, there was a span of 8 bases. The CDR3 loop reads CASSITRYGYTF. The CDR3, as DNA: TGTGCCAGCAGCATAACACGCTATGGCTACACCTTC.